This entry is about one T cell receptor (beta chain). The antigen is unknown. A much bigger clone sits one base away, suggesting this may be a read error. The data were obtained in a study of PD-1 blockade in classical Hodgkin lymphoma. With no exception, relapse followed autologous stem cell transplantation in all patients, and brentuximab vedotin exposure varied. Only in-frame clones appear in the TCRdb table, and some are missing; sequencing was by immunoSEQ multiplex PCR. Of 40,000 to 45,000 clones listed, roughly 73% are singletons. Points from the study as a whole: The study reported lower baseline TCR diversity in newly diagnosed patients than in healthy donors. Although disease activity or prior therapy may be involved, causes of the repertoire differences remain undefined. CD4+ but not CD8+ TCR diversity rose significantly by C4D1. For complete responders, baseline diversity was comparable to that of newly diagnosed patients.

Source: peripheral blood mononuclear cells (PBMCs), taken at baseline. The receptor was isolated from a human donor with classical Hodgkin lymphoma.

CDR3 loop: CASSYGNTGELFF. The CDR3 coding sequence is TGTGCCAGCAGTTACGGGAACACCGGGGAGCTGTTTTTT. This sequence joins TRBV27 and TRBJ2-2; D is undetermined. CDR3 length: 13 residues. Trimming shortened V by 4 bases and J by 1 base, and 4 bases separated the two germline ends. Germline V gives CDR1 MNHEY, CDR2 SMNVEV (reference sequence).